This T cell receptor beta chain was captured in a study of beta chain features in type 1 diabetes. Study-wide results and limits: Sequencing of cDNA might inflate the share of cells that strongly express TCR. Shorter TCRB CDR3s, moderately but significantly so, marked every one of the four CD4+ subsets in Type 1 diabetes patients.

As every portion of the isolated RNA was reverse transcribed, the sequencing read expressed TCRB transcripts. The assay was immunoSEQ multiplex PCR, and TCRdb's table has in-frame clones only and misses some. This sample yields under 250,000 clones, of which roughly a tenth are seen a single time; about 1.2% belongs to the top ten. All sorted populations exceeded 95% purity. Germline-derived CDR1 and CDR2 are SSHAT and FNYEAQ (reference sequence). The CDR3 is 13 residues long. With regard to this clone: What it binds is unknown. A read error may produce the germline difference seen at one junction end.

The specimen sequenced was central memory CD4+ T cells from blood. V usage is TRBV7-7 and J usage is TRBJ2-5, with D unresolved. This sequence originates from a man between 18 and 29 years old in good health. CDR3 nucleotides: TGTGCTAGCAGCTTGACCCGGACGGAGACCCAGTACTTC. The encoded protein is CASSLTRTETQYF.